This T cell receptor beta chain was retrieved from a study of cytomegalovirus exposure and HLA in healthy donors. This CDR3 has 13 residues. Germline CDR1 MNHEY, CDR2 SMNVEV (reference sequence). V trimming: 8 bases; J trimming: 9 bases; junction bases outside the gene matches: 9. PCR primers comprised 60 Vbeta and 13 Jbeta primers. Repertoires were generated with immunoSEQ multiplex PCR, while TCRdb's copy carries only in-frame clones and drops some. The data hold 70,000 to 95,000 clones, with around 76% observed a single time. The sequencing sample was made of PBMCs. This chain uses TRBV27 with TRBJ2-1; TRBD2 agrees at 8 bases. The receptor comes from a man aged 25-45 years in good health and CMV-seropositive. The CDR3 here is CASGSTTSGEQFF. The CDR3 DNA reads TGTGCCAGCGGTTCGACCACTAGCGGTGAGCAGTTCTTC.